A single sample gave rise to the 17 T cell receptor beta chains below, sequenced in a study of blood T cell repertoires in COVID-19. This table comes from immunoSEQ multiplex PCR, and its TCRdb copy is limited to in-frame clones, with some not included. This sample carries approximately 150,000 clones, 84% of them seen once, and the ten largest clones take approximately 2.6%. Sequencing used peripheral blood. These receptors all stem from a woman of 80 years or more with COVID-19, enrolled during active disease.

In DNA, the CDR3 is TGTGCCAGCTCACCACCGTTGGGACAGGGATGGAACACCGGGGAGCTGTTTTTT. The encoded protein is CASSPPLGQGWNTGELFF. The V call is TRBV18, the J call TRBJ2-2, with 9 bases fitting TRBD1. The germline CDR1 and CDR2 sequences are KGHSH and LQKENI. The V gene end was trimmed by 0 bases and the J gene end by 1 base; junction bases not matched to a gene: 6. This CDR3 comprises 18 residues. The full variable domain, rest sourced from reference TRBV18 and TRBJ2-2, is NAGVMQNPRHLVRRRGQEARLRCSPMKGHSHVYWYRQLPEEGLKFMVYLQKENIIDESGMPKERFSAEFPKEGPSILRIQQVVRGDSAAYFCASSPPLGQGWNTGELFFGEGSRLTVL.

This clone was seen once. The chain is built from TRBV5-1 and TRBJ2-3; 10 positions agree with TRBD2. Germline V CDR1 and CDR2: SGHRS, YFSETQ. The CDR3 runs 14 residues. V shed 5 bases and J 5 bases; nucleotides not matched to a gene: 5. This chain's CDR3 is CASSGAGGRDTQYF. CDR3 in DNA: TGCGCCAGCAGTGGAGCGGGAGGGCGAGATACGCAGTATTTT.

J is TRBJ2-1 and V is TRBV6-5; 8 nucleotides line up with TRBD2. The CDR3 runs 14 residues. Germline assignment: CDR1 MNHEY and CDR2 SVGAGI. The ends lost 7 bases at V and 6 bases at J; junction bases unmatched: 8. In nucleotides, the CDR3 is TGTGCCAGCACCACGGGAGGGCCTCGCAATGAGCAGTTCTTC. Translation: CASTTGGPRNEQFF.

This chain connects TRBV6-5 to TRBJ2-7, with TRBD1 identical over 10 bases. The CDR3 runs to 14 residues. The V gene's germline CDR1 is MNHEY and CDR2 SVGAGI. V dropped 7 bases and J dropped 3; count of bases not matched to a gene: 6. Here the CDR3 DNA reads TGTGCCAGCACCCGGACAGGGGGGAACTACGAGCAGTACTTC. Translation: CASTRTGGNYEQYF.

V usage is TRBV18 and J usage is TRBJ2-2; no clear D. V lost 4 bases and J lost 1, with 10 bases in between. Germline CDR1 reads KGHSH; CDR2 reads LQKENI. This CDR3 region has 15 residues. CDR3 coding DNA: TGTGCCAGCTCACAACCCGACAAGAACACCGGGGAGCTGTTTTTT. Translating gives CASSQPDKNTGELFF.

The gene calls are TRBV29-1 and TRBJ1-2, with a weak D call TRBD1 (6 bases). This CDR3 contains 13 residues. Trimming pared 7 bases from V and 4 bases from J, leaving 16 bases between. Germline V gene lookup returns CDR1 SQVTM and CDR2 ANQGSEA. CDR3 sequence reads: CSAGDGQRYGYTF. In nucleotides, the CDR3 is TGCAGCGCCGGGGACGGACAGCGCTATGGCTACACCTTC.

This chain links TRBV19 with TRBJ2-7; maybe TRBD1 (5 bases). The V end lost 6 bases, the J end lost 3 bases, and 12 bases lay between the germline ends. In germline, CDR1 is LNHDA, CDR2 SQIVND (reference sequence). The CDR3 extends over 13 amino acids. In DNA, the CDR3 is TGTGCCAGTAGAACGACAGCTAGCTACGAGCAGTACTTC. Encoded protein: CASRTTASYEQYF.

This chain uses TRBV24-1 with TRBJ2-5, with D perhaps TRBD2 (6 bases). The germline CDR1 and CDR2 sequences are KGHDR and SFDVKD. The V end was cut by 9 bases, the J end by 1 base, with 11 bases between. The CDR3 is made up of 13 amino acids. This CDR3 reads CATGAGGQETQYF. CDR3 sequence (DNA): TGTGCCACCGGAGCGGGCGGCCAAGAGACCCAGTACTTC.

CDR3 protein: CARDRLSNQPQHF. CDR3 nucleotide sequence: TGTGCCAGGGACAGACTTAGCAATCAGCCCCAGCATTTT. The rearrangement uses TRBV7-2 and TRBJ1-5; perhaps TRBD1 as D (6 bases). Trimming stripped 9 bases from V and 0 bases from J, with 9 bases between. CDR3 length: 13 amino acids. The germline CDR1 and CDR2 sequences are SGHTA and FQGNSA.

V usage is TRBV29-1 and J usage is TRBJ2-7; 10 bases are shared with TRBD2. Trimming took 4 bases from V and 8 from J; bases not matched to a gene: 8. Germline V lookup: CDR1 SQVTM, CDR2 ANQGSEA. The CDR3 has 13 residues. For the CDR3, the DNA is TGCAGCGTTGTTCGTCTAGCGGGAGCTCAGCAGTACTTC. This encodes CSVVRLAGAQQYF.

The gene calls are TRBV3-1 (or the pseudogene TRBV3-2) and TRBJ2-7, with D hard to call. V dropped 3 bases and J dropped 2 bases, with 5 bases sitting between them. CDR1 is LGHDT and CDR2 is YNNKEL in the germline V gene (reference sequence). The CDR3 totals 12 residues. Written as DNA, the CDR3 is TGTGCCAGCAGCCACCGGGCCTACGAGCAGTACTTC. This encodes CASSHRAYEQYF.

This chain joins TRBV20-1 and TRBJ1-3; 7 bases are shared with TRBD1. This CDR3 spans 15 amino acids. Trimming at V came to 3 bases and at J to 2 bases, leaving 7 bases not matched to a gene. The germline V gene has CDR1 DFQATT and CDR2 SNEGSKA (reference sequence). CDR3 DNA sequence: TGCAGTGCTAGTGCTGACAGGGTGCCTGGAAACACCATATATTTT. Protein product: CSASADRVPGNTIYF.

V and J are TRBV24-1 and TRBJ1-2; TRBD1 matches 8 bases. Looked up from germline, CDR1 is KGHDR and CDR2 is SFDVKD. J lost 4 bases, V lost 2 bases, and 5 bases had no gene match. CDR3 length equals 15 residues. As DNA, the CDR3 is TGTGCCACCAGTGATTGGCGACAGGGGCGCTATGGCTACACCTTC. Translated: CATSDWRQGRYGYTF.

This clone was counted between two and nine times. The chain links TRBV11-2 to TRBJ2-3; the match to TRBD2 covers 13 bases. CDR1 is SGHAT, CDR2 FQNNGV, per germline. The ends lost 5 bases at V and 5 bases at J; junction bases unmatched: 10. The CDR3 is 17 residues long. Here the CDR3 DNA reads TGTGCCAGCAGCCGATCTACTAGCGGGAGGGCCGTAGATACGCAGTATTTT. Translation: CASSRSTSGRAVDTQYF.

The J gene is TRBJ2-2, the V gene TRBV11-3; 9 bases match TRBD1. After removal of 5 bases from V and 7 bases from J, the junction contained 5 bases not matched to a gene. The CDR3 contains 14 residues. CDR1 and CDR2 from the germline V gene are SGHNT and YENEEA. The CDR3 here is CASSGQGLVGELFF. The CDR3 DNA sequence: TGTGCCAGCAGCGGACAGGGGTTGGTCGGGGAGCTGTTTTTT. Looking up the rest from reference TRBV11-3 and TRBJ2-2 gives the full variable domain: EAGVVQSPRYKIIEKKQPVAFWCNPISGHNTLYWYLQNLGQGPELLIRYENEEAVDDSQLPKDRFSAERLKGVDSTLKIQPAELGDSAVYLCASSGQGLVGELFFGEGSRLTVL.

The rearrangement joins TRBV9 to TRBJ2-3; weak D call: TRBD1 (6 bases). The V end was cut by 3 bases, the J end by 5 bases, with 13 bases between. This CDR3 region has 14 residues. The V gene's germline CDR1 is SGDLS and CDR2 YYNGEE. CDR3 protein: CASSERGTGDTQYF. The CDR3 coding sequence is TGTGCCAGCAGCGAGAGGGGGACGGGAGATACGCAGTATTTT.

Only a few counts were recorded for this clone. V is TRBV12-3 or TRBV12-4 and J is TRBJ2-7, with a possible D match to TRBD2 (5 bases). The CDR3 length is 12 residues. The germline V and J ends were trimmed by 6 bases and 4 bases, with 10 bases remaining between them. CDR3 region: CASSQTGYEQYF. The CDR3 region has the DNA TGTGCCAGCAGCCAGACGGGGTACGAGCAGTACTTC.